The 16 T cell receptor beta chains presented below share a single source sample, sequenced in a study of response to subunit inactivated influenza vaccine. A single record per CDR3 protein comes from TCRdb applying MiXCR to the RT-PCR reads. The sample comprises roughly 170,000 distinct CDR3 sequences, roughly 8.7% of which are singletons, and approximately 11% rests with the top ten. The sample here was non-naive T cells sorted from PBMCs, taken on the day of vaccination. The receptors derive from a man between 45 and 60 years old who received an inactivated influenza vaccine.

The genes are TRBV5-1 and TRBJ2-7; D may be TRBD2 (5 bases). Trimming removed 1 base at V and 6 bases at J, with 17 bases between. This CDR3 has 15 residues. Germline V gene lookup returns CDR1 SGHRS and CDR2 YFSETQ. This chain's CDR3 is CASSLKGETPSEQYF. CDR3 coding DNA: TGCGCCAGCAGCTTGAAGGGAGAAACTCCATCCGAGCAGTACTTC.

This chain uses TRBV6-2 or TRBV6-3 with TRBJ2-5; 7 bases agree with TRBD2. CDR1 is MNHEY and CDR2 is SVGEGT in the germline V gene. CDR3 length equals 15 residues. The trim removed 4 bases at V and 0 bases at J, leaving 5 bases unmatched. CDR3 amino acids: CASSSQRDHQETQYF. The CDR3 nucleotides read TGTGCCAGCAGTTCCCAGCGGGACCACCAAGAGACCCAGTACTTC.

The rearrangement joins TRBV20-1 to TRBJ2-1, with a possible D match to TRBD2 (5 bases). Trimming pared 3 bases from V and 5 bases from J, leaving 14 bases between. Per germline, CDR1 DFQATT and CDR2 SNEGSKA (reference sequence). This CDR3 is 14 amino acids long. In DNA form, the CDR3 reads TGCAGTGCTAGGAAACTAGGAATGAACAATGAGCAGTTCTTC. Translated: CSARKLGMNNEQFF.

This clonotype was seen repeatedly, ten times or more. The chain links TRBV29-1 to TRBJ1-4; no clear D gene. Germline lookup yields CDR1 SQVTM and CDR2 ANQGSEA. The CDR3 is 12 residues long. Trimming took off 3 bases at V and 5 bases at J, with 7 bases between the two ends. CDR3 residues: CSVEPENEKLFF. CDR3 bases: TGCAGCGTTGAGCCTGAGAATGAAAAACTGTTTTTT.

Ten or more counts support this clonotype. The J gene is TRBJ2-6, the V gene TRBV29-1; possible D gene TRBD1, 6 bases. Deletions cut 3 bases from V and 2 bases from J, with 11 bases between. There are 15 residues in the CDR3. The germline V gene encodes CDR1 SQVTM and CDR2 ANQGSEA. DNA of the CDR3: TGCAGCGTTGAGGCAGGGGCAACTGGGGCCAACGTCCTGACTTTC. Its protein product is CSVEAGATGANVLTF.

The chain combines TRBV2 with TRBJ2-1; unclear D gene. This CDR3 comprises 14 residues. Germline CDR1 and CDR2: SNHLY and FYNNEI. Trimming cost V 6 bases and J 0 bases, with 9 bases left between them. The CDR3 loop reads CASRDGPSYNEQFF. DNA for the CDR3: TGTGCCAGCAGAGACGGGCCCTCCTACAATGAGCAGTTCTTC.

This clonotype showed up many times. As DNA, the CDR3 is TGTGCCAGCAGCCCTCCGGGGGCAAATTACAATGAGCAGTTCTTC. It encodes CASSPPGANYNEQFF. The chain has TRBV6-2 or TRBV6-3 and TRBJ2-1; D might be TRBD1 or TRBD2, each matching 6 bases. The CDR3 extends over 15 amino acids. Germline CDR1 and CDR2: MNHEY and SVGEGT. The ends were cut back, 6 bases at V and 4 bases at J, with 16 bases in the middle.

This clonotype was recorded a few times. This sequence joins TRBV6-1 and TRBJ2-1, with 14 bases matching TRBD2. The J segment lost 0 bases and the V segment lost 7 bases, leaving 8 bases of the junction unmatched. There are 18 residues in the CDR3. Germline V gives CDR1 MNHNS, CDR2 SASEGT. The CDR3 region is CASNLGTSGSGSYNEQFF. The DNA of the CDR3 is TGTGCCAGCAACCTAGGGACTAGCGGGAGCGGCTCCTACAATGAGCAGTTCTTC.

Worth noting for this clonotype: At one end, the junction sequence differs from germline, possibly due to a read error. The rearrangement uses TRBV15 and TRBJ2-3; 9 bases fit TRBD2. CDR3 size: 16 residues. Germline V gene lookup returns CDR1 LNHNV and CDR2 YYDKDF (reference sequence). CDR3 in DNA: TGTGCCACCAGCAGAGGCCTAGCGGGAAGCACATATACGCAGTATTTT. This translates into CATSRGLAGSTYTQYF.

Many counts were recorded for this clonotype. The chain employs TRBV29-1 and TRBJ2-7; a weak D match, TRBD1 (6 bases). Trimming left V 6 bases short and J 2 bases short, with 11 bases between. This CDR3 is 12 amino acids long. The V gene's germline CDR1 is SQVTM and CDR2 ANQGSEA. DNA for the CDR3: TGCAGCGTACGCCAGGGGCCCTACGAGCAGTACTTC. Translating it yields CSVRQGPYEQYF.

This clonotype showed up many times. The chain links TRBV28 to TRBJ2-3; 8 bases align to TRBD1. The CDR3 covers 13 residues. Germline V gene lookup returns CDR1 MDHEN and CDR2 SYDVKM. Trimming removed 7 bases from V and 3 bases from J; junction bases left unmatched: 3. This CDR3 reads CASKDRVTDTQYF. DNA of the CDR3: TGTGCCAGCAAGGACAGGGTAACAGATACGCAGTATTTT.

This clonotype appeared many times. The chain combines TRBV10-3 with TRBJ1-1; 10 bases line up with TRBD1. Germline V gene data show CDR1 as ENHRY and CDR2 as SYGVKD. The V segment lost 3 bases and the J segment 4 bases; nucleotides outside the gene matches: 5. The length of the CDR3 is 15 residues. The CDR3 here is CAISDPRTGGTEAFF. The CDR3 DNA sequence: TGTGCCATCAGTGATCCCAGGACAGGGGGCACTGAAGCTTTCTTT.

The CDR3 sequence: CASSQGIGLARDEQFF. DNA for the CDR3: TGTGCCAGCAGCCAAGGGATTGGACTAGCGAGGGACGAGCAGTTCTTC. The genes are TRBV3-1 and TRBJ2-1; 9 nucleotides agree with TRBD2. CDR3 length: 16 amino acids. The V gene's germline CDR1 is LGHDT and CDR2 YNNKEL (reference sequence). J gave up 10 bases and V 1 base, and 11 bases lay outside the gene matches.

This clonotype was picked up many times. In DNA form, the CDR3 reads TGTGCCAGCAGCTTTACGGGTCCAGATACGCAGTATTTT. It translates to CASSFTGPDTQYF. The chain joins TRBV7-3 to TRBJ2-3; D not certain. Between the trimmed V and J ends, which lost 3 bases and 4 bases, there was a span of 8 bases. From germline, CDR1 is SGHTA and CDR2 FQGTGA. The CDR3 is 13 amino acids.

This clonotype was picked up a small number of times. This rearrangement joins TRBV29-1 to TRBJ1-5, with D unclear. CDR3 length: 12 residues. The V and J ends lost 5 bases and 2 bases respectively, with 7 bases between them. Per the germline V gene, CDR1 is SQVTM and CDR2 is ANQGSEA. CDR3 in DNA: TGCAGCGTTACGATGGGCAATCAGCCCCAGCATTTT. Protein sequence: CSVTMGNQPQHF.

This clonotype was counted at least ten times. The V gene is TRBV25-1, the J gene TRBJ1-6; D unclear. The germline V gene has CDR1 MGHDK and CDR2 SYGVNS. V gave up 3 bases and J gave up 7 bases, with 10 bases separating them. The CDR3 is made up of 14 amino acids. CDR3 amino acids: CASSDAGINSPLHF. CDR3 bases: TGTGCCAGCAGTGACGCTGGGATCAATTCACCCCTCCACTTT.